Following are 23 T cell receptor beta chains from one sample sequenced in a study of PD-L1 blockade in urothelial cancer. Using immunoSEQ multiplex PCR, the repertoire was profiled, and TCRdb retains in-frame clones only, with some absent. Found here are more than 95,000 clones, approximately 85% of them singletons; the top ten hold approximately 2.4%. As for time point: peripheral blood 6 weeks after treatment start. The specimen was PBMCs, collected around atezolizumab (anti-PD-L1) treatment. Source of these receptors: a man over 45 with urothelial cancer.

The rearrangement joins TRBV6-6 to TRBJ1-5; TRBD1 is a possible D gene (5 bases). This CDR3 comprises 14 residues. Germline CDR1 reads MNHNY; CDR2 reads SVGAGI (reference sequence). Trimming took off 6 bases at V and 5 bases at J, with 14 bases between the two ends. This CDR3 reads CASRPQGSDQPQHF. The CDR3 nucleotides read TGTGCCAGCAGGCCTCAGGGAAGCGATCAGCCCCAGCATTTT.

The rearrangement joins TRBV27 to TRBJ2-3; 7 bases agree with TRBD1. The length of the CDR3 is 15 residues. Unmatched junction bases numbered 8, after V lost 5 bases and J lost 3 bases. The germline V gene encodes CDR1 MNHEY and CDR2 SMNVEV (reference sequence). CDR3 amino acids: CASSLKQGWTDTQYF. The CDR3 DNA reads TGTGCCAGCAGTCTAAAACAGGGGTGGACAGATACGCAGTATTTT.

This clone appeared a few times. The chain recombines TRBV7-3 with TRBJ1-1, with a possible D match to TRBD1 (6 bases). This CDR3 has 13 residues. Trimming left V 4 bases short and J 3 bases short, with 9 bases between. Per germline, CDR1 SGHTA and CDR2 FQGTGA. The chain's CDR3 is CASSSDSYTEAFF. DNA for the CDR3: TGTGCCAGCAGCTCGGACAGTTACACTGAAGCTTTCTTT.

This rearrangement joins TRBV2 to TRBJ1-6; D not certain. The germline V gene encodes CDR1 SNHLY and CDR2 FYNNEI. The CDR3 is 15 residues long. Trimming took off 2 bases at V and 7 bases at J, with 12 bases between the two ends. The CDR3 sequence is CASSEIGLRNSPLHF. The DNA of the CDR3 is TGTGCCAGCAGTGAAATCGGACTGCGGAATTCACCCCTCCACTTT.

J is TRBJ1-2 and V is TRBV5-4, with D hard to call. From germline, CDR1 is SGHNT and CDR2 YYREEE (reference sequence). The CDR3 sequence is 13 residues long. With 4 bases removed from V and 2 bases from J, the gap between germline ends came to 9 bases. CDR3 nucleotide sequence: TGTGCCAGCAGCCCGAGAGGCAACTATGGCTACACCTTC. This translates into CASSPRGNYGYTF.

For the CDR3, the DNA is TGTGCCAGCAGCTCCCTGGGCCTGAACACCGGGGAGCTGTTTTTT. Protein: CASSSLGLNTGELFF. The chain joins TRBV11-2 to TRBJ2-2; no clear D. The CDR3 is made up of 15 amino acids. Trimming removed 4 bases at V and 1 base at J, with 10 bases between. From germline, CDR1 is SGHAT and CDR2 FQNNGV.

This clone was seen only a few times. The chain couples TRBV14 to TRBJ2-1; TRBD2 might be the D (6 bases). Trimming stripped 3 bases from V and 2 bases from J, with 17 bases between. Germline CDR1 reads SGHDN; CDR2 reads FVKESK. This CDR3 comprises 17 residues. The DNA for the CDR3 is TGTGCCAGCAGCCATTCCTTCCTAGCGTCTCCCTACAATGAGCAGTTCTTC. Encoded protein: CASSHSFLASPYNEQFF.

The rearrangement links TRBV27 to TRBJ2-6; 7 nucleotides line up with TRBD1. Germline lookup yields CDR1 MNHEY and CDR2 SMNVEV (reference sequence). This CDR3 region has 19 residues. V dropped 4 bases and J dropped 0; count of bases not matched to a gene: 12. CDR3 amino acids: CASSSKPRQGLSGANVLTF. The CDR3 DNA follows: TGTGCCAGCAGTTCTAAACCCCGACAGGGCCTCTCTGGGGCCAACGTCCTGACTTTC.

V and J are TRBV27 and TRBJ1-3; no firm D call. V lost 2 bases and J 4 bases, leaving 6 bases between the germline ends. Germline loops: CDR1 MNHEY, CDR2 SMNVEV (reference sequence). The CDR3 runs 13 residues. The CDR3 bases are TGTGCCAGCAGTTTAGGGCTCGGAAACACCATATATTTT. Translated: CASSLGLGNTIYF.

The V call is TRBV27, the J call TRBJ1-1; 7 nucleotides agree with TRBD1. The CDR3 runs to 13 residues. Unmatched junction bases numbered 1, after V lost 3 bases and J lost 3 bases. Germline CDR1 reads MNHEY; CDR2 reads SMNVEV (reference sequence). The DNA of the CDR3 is TGTGCCAGCAGTTTGACAGGGTACACTGAAGCTTTCTTT. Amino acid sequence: CASSLTGYTEAFF.

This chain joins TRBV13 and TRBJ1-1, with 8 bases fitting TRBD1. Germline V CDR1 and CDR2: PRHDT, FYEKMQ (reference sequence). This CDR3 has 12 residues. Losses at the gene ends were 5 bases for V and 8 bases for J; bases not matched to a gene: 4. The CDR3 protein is CASSPNRGEAFF. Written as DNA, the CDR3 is TGTGCCAGCAGCCCAAACAGGGGGGAAGCTTTCTTT.

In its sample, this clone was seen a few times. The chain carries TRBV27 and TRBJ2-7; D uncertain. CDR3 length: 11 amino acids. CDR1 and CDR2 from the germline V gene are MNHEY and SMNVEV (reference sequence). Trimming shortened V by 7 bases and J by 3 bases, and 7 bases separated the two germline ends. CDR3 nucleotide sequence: TGTGCCAGCATTGACTTCTACGAGCAGTACTTC. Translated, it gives CASIDFYEQYF.

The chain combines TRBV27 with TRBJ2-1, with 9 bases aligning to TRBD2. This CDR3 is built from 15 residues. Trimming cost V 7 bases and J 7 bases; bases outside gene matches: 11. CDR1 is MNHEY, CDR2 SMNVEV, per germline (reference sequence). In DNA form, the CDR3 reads TGTGCCAGCACCCCACTAGCGGGTTTCGGGAATGAGCAGTTCTTC. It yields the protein CASTPLAGFGNEQFF.

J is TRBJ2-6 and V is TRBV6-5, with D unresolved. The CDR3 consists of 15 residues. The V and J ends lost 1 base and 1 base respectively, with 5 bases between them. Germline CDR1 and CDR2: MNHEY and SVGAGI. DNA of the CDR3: TGTGCCAGCAGTTACTACGGTTCTGGGGCCAACGTCCTGACTTTC. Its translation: CASSYYGSGANVLTF.

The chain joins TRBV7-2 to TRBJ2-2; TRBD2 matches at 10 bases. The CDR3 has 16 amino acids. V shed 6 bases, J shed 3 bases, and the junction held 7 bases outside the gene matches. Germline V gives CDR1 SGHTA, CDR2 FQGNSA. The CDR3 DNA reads TGTGCCAGCAGGGCCGGGACTAGCGCATACACCGGGGAGCTGTTTTTT. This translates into CASRAGTSAYTGELFF.

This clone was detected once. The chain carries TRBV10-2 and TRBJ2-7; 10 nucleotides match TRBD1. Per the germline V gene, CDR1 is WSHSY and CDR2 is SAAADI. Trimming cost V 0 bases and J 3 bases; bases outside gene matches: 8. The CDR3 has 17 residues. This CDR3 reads CASSESPRDRGFYEQYF. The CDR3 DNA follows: TGCGCCAGCAGTGAGTCCCCCCGGGACAGGGGATTCTACGAGCAGTACTTC.

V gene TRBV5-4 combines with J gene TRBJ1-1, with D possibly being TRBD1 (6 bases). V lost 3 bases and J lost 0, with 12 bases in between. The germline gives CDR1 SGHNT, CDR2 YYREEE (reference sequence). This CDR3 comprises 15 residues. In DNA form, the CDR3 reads TGTGCCAGCAGCTATTCCGGGACAATGAACACTGAAGCTTTCTTT. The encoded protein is CASSYSGTMNTEAFF.

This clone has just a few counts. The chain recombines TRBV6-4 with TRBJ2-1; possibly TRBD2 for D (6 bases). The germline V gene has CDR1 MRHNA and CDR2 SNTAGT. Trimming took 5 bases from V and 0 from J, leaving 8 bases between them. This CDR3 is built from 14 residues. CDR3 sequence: CASSREDSYNEQFF. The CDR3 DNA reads TGTGCCAGCAGTAGGGAGGACTCCTACAATGAGCAGTTCTTC.

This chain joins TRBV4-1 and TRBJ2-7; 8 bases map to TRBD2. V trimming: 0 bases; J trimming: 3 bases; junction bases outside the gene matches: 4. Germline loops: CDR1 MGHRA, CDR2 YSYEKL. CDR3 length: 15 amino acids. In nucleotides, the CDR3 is TGCGCCAGCAGCCAAGATCCGGGAGGGTTCTACGAGCAGTACTTC. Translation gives CASSQDPGGFYEQYF.

CDR3 in amino acids: CASSYRGMNTEAFF. The CDR3 DNA is TGTGCCAGCAGTTACAGGGGAATGAACACTGAAGCTTTCTTT. This sequence joins TRBV6-5 and TRBJ1-1, with D tentatively TRBD1 (5 bases). V dropped 2 bases and J dropped 0 bases, with 7 bases sitting between them. The CDR3 consists of 14 residues. Per germline, CDR1 MNHEY and CDR2 SVGAGI.

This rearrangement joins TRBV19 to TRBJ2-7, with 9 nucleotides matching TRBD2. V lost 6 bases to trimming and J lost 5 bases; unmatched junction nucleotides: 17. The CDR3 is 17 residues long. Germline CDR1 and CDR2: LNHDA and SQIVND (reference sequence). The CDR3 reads CASSVTPGTSTFHEQYF. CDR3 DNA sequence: TGTGCCAGTAGCGTAACACCGGGGACTAGCACGTTTCACGAGCAGTACTTC.

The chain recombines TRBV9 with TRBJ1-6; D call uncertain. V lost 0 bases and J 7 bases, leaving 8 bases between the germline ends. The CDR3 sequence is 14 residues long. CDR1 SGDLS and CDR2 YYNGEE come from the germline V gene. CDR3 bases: TGTGCCAGCAGCGTAGGACTGTTAAATTCACCCCTCCACTTT. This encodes CASSVGLLNSPLHF.

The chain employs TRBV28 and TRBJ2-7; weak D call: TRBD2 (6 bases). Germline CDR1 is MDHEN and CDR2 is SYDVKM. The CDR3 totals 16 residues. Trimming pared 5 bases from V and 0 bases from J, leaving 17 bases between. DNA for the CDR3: TGTGCCAGCAGTCGTGTCCGGGACTCTAGCTCCTACGAGCAGTACTTC. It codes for CASSRVRDSSSYEQYF.